The 25 T cell receptor beta chains given below trace back to one sample, sequenced in a study of blood T cell repertoires in COVID-19 (dated by TCRdb to between 2020 and 2021). The library was prepared using the immunoSEQ multiplex PCR assay. In TCRdb, the immuneACCESS table is reduced to in-frame sequences with V and J assigned. These tables do not hold every clone; where another copy was compared, an unresolved V gene accounts for under half, and the others remain unexplained. Here the sample has 260,000 or so clones; over 75% occur a single time. About 0.7% of the sample rests with the top ten. The sequenced material came from peripheral blood. The receptors originated from a human donor in a cohort sampled during active COVID-19.

In this sample, this clone turned up once. The chain employs TRBV7-9 and TRBJ1-6, with 10 bases fitting TRBD1. The CDR3 contains 16 residues. V shed 6 bases and J 6 bases; nucleotides not matched to a gene: 8. CDR1 is SEHNR, CDR2 FQNEAQ, per germline (reference sequence). In nucleotides, the CDR3 is TGTGCCAGCAGTTCGGGACAGGGGATAGTTAATTCACCCCTCCACTTT. The encoded protein is CASSSGQGIVNSPLHF.

This rearrangement joins TRBV5-1 to TRBJ2-2, with 7 nucleotides matching TRBD2. V shed 6 bases, J shed 3 bases, and the junction held 11 bases outside the gene matches. The CDR3 consists of 16 residues. CDR1 is SGHRS and CDR2 is YFSETQ in the germline V gene. As DNA, the CDR3 is TGCGCCAGCACCAAAAGGCGGGAGTTCCACACCGGGGAGCTGTTTTTT. Its translation is CASTKRREFHTGELFF.

This chain connects TRBV9 to TRBJ2-7; D may be TRBD2 (6 bases). Trimming took off 4 bases at V and 1 base at J, with 12 bases between the two ends. CDR3 size: 14 residues. Germline CDR1 reads SGDLS; CDR2 reads YYNGEE. This CDR3 is CASSPDGTSYEQYF. In nucleotides, the CDR3 is TGTGCCAGCAGCCCGGACGGGACTTCCTACGAGCAGTACTTC.

The chain combines TRBV2 with TRBJ2-6, with D possibly being TRBD1 (6 bases). This CDR3 has 17 amino acids. With 6 bases removed from V and 0 bases from J, the gap between germline ends came to 15 bases. Germline CDR1 and CDR2: SNHLY and FYNNEI. The CDR3 protein is CASRRQEINSGANVLTF. The CDR3 bases are TGTGCCAGCAGGAGACAGGAGATAAACTCTGGGGCCAACGTCCTGACTTTC.

The chain employs TRBV24-1 and TRBJ1-1; 7 positions match TRBD1. J was trimmed by 1 base and V by 4 bases; bases with no gene match: 5. The CDR3 runs to 15 residues. Germline V gives CDR1 KGHDR, CDR2 SFDVKD. The DNA for the CDR3 is TGTGCCACCAGTGACCCGAGGACAGGGAACACTGAAGCTTTCTTT. Translation gives CATSDPRTGNTEAFF.

J is TRBJ1-2 and V is TRBV25-1; D gene unclear. Germline assignment: CDR1 MGHDK and CDR2 SYGVNS. Between the trimmed V and J ends, which lost 2 bases and 7 bases, there was a span of 11 bases. The CDR3 has 13 amino acids. In DNA form, the CDR3 reads TGTGCCAGCAGTGAAATGGACTTTTCTGGCTACACCTTC. Protein product: CASSEMDFSGYTF.

The chain couples TRBV6-2 or TRBV6-3 to TRBJ2-1; D is possibly TRBD2 (6 bases). Deletions cut 6 bases from V and 6 bases from J, with 12 bases between. The CDR3 spans 13 residues. The V gene's germline CDR1 is MNHEY and CDR2 SVGEGT. For the CDR3, the DNA is TGTGCCAGCAGCTATGCGGGGATCAATGAGCAGTTCTTC. It is translated as CASSYAGINEQFF.

This rearrangement joins TRBV9 to TRBJ2-1, with D perhaps TRBD2 (7 bases). This CDR3 has 15 amino acids. Deletions cut 4 bases from V and 10 bases from J, with 21 bases between. Germline CDR1 reads SGDLS; CDR2 reads YYNGEE. In DNA, the CDR3 is TGTGCCAGCAGCCTCGGACTAGGGGGTGAAGAGGAGCAGTTCTTC. It yields the protein CASSLGLGGEEEQFF. The entire variable domain, with the rest obtained from reference TRBV9 and TRBJ2-1, is as follows: DSGVTQTPKHLITATGQRVTLRCSPRSGDLSVYWYQQSLDQGLQFLIQYYNGEERAKGNILERFSAQQFPDLHSELNLSSLELGDSALYFCASSLGLGGEEEQFFGPGTRLTVL.

The CDR3 DNA sequence: TGTGCCTGGAGTGTATTCCAGGGCCAGTACTTC. It specifies CAWSVFQGQYF. V gene TRBV30 combines with J gene TRBJ2-7, with D possibly TRBD1 on 5 matching bases. Between the trimmed V and J ends, which lost 0 bases and 10 bases, there was a span of 10 bases. The CDR3 extends over 11 amino acids. CDR1 and CDR2 (germline): GTSNPN, SVGIG (reference sequence).

The rearrangement uses TRBV18 and TRBJ2-5, with 12 nucleotides matching TRBD2. This CDR3 has 17 amino acids. The V and J ends lost 0 bases and 2 bases, in that order; junction bases with no gene match: 4. Germline-derived CDR1 and CDR2 are KGHSH and LQKENI. This CDR3 reads CASSPPLAGGNQETQYF. For the CDR3, the DNA is TGTGCCAGCTCACCACCCCTAGCGGGAGGGAATCAAGAGACCCAGTACTTC.

The chain combines TRBV28 with TRBJ2-7; 12 nucleotides line up with TRBD2. CDR3 size: 15 residues. After removal of 7 bases from V and 3 bases from J, the junction contained 7 bases not matched to a gene. Per the germline V gene, CDR1 is MDHEN and CDR2 is SYDVKM. This chain's CDR3 is CASTGGLAGNYEQYF. DNA for the CDR3: TGTGCCAGCACCGGGGGACTAGCGGGTAACTACGAGCAGTACTTC. Full variable domain (rest looked up from reference TRBV28 and TRBJ2-7): DVKVTQSSRYLVKRTGEKVFLECVQDMDHENMFWYRQDPGLGLRLIYFSYDVKMKEKGDIPEGYSVSREKKERFSLILESASTNQTSMYLCASTGGLAGNYEQYFGPGTRLTVT.

This clone was picked up one time. V usage is TRBV5-1 and J usage is TRBJ2-3; 9 nucleotides align to TRBD1. Germline V gives CDR1 SGHRS, CDR2 YFSETQ. The CDR3 runs 14 residues. Trimming took 4 bases from V and 4 from J; bases not matched to a gene: 4. The CDR3 DNA follows: TGCGCCAGCAGCCAGGACAGGGGTGCAGATACGCAGTATTTT. Translating it yields CASSQDRGADTQYF.

This chain uses TRBV28 with TRBJ2-7; tentatively, D is TRBD2 (6 bases). Germline loops: CDR1 MDHEN, CDR2 SYDVKM. Trimming pared 5 bases from V and 6 bases from J, leaving 14 bases between. The CDR3 covers 13 residues. The CDR3 sequence: CASSIGGVGEQYF. The CDR3 DNA follows: TGTGCCAGCAGTATTGGAGGGGTCGGCGAGCAGTACTTC.

This clone was seen only once. V and J are TRBV19 and TRBJ1-2; TRBD1 agrees at 8 bases. This CDR3 region has 14 residues. Germline loops: CDR1 LNHDA, CDR2 SQIVND (reference sequence). Trimming took 3 bases from V and 4 from J; bases not matched to a gene: 4. The DNA of the CDR3 is TGTGCCAGTAGTATCGACAGGGGAGGCTATGGCTACACCTTC. Protein: CASSIDRGGYGYTF. The complete variable domain, with remaining parts taken from reference TRBV19 and TRBJ1-2, reads DGGITQSPKYLFRKEGQNVTLSCEQNLNHDAMYWYRQDPGQGLRLIYYSQIVNDFQKGDIAEGYSVSREKKESFPLTVTSAQKNPTAFYLCASSIDRGGYGYTFGSGTRLTVV.

Concerning this clone itself: This sample also contains other DNA sequences that code for the same CDR3. CDR3 sequence: CASSLSRGYEQYF. The CDR3 bases are TGTGCCAGCAGTTTATCCAGGGGCTACGAGCAGTACTTC. The chain employs TRBV27 and TRBJ2-7, with D perhaps matching TRBD1 (6 bases). The CDR3 consists of 13 residues. CDR1 is MNHEY and CDR2 is SMNVEV in the germline V gene (reference sequence). The V and J ends lost 0 bases and 3 bases respectively, with 6 bases between them.

The chain recombines TRBV2 with TRBJ2-7; TRBD1 agrees at 9 bases. The CDR3 loop spans 14 amino acids. V dropped 5 bases and J dropped 7; count of bases not matched to a gene: 9. The germline CDR1 and CDR2 sequences are SNHLY and FYNNEI. CDR3 coding DNA: TGTGCCAGCAGTTGGGACAGGGAGGCGGGGGAGCAGTACTTC. Protein product: CASSWDREAGEQYF.

The chain recombines TRBV6-1 with TRBJ1-2; 8 bases agree with TRBD1. The junction had 5 bases not matched to a gene; V was cut back by 0 bases and J by 2 bases. The CDR3 has 16 residues. The germline V gene encodes CDR1 MNHNS and CDR2 SASEGT. As DNA, the CDR3 is TGTGCCAGCAGTGAAGCGACCGGGACAGGCAACTATGGCTACACCTTC. This gives the protein CASSEATGTGNYGYTF.

The chain employs TRBV14 and TRBJ1-4, with 7 bases fitting TRBD1. Unmatched junction bases numbered 7, after V lost 4 bases and J lost 5 bases. This CDR3 contains 15 residues. CDR1 SGHDN and CDR2 FVKESK come from the germline V gene. The CDR3 sequence is CASSPGGRMNEKLFF. DNA for the CDR3: TGTGCCAGCAGCCCAGGGGGGCGGATGAATGAAAAACTGTTTTTT.

The chain combines TRBV28 with TRBJ1-2, with TRBD1 matching over 10 bases. This CDR3 is 16 amino acids long. V lost 3 bases to trimming and J lost 8 bases; unmatched junction nucleotides: 12. In germline, CDR1 is MDHEN, CDR2 SYDVKM. CDR3 nucleotides: TGTGCCAGCAGTTTGGGACAGGGGTTAATTATTGAGGGCTACACCTTC. This encodes CASSLGQGLIIEGYTF.

The chain has TRBV28 and TRBJ2-7; D may be TRBD2 (5 bases). Between the trimmed V and J ends, which lost 5 bases and 3 bases, there was a span of 14 bases. Germline CDR1 reads MDHEN; CDR2 reads SYDVKM. The CDR3 length is 14 residues. CDR3 protein: CASSPSDGGYEQYF. In DNA form, the CDR3 reads TGTGCCAGCAGTCCATCCGACGGAGGCTACGAGCAGTACTTC. Complete variable domain (other parts from reference TRBV28 and TRBJ2-7): DVKVTQSSRYLVKRTGEKVFLECVQDMDHENMFWYRQDPGLGLRLIYFSYDVKMKEKGDIPEGYSVSREKKERFSLILESASTNQTSMYLCASSPSDGGYEQYFGPGTRLTVT.

This chain uses TRBV27 with TRBJ2-7; 11 bases map to TRBD1. The CDR3 is 14 residues long. Germline-derived CDR1 and CDR2 are MNHEY and SMNVEV (reference sequence). V was clipped by 5 bases and J by 3 bases; unmatched bases: 3. The DNA of the CDR3 is TGTGCCAGCAGTCTGGGACAGGGGGGCTACGAGCAGTACTTC. Translating gives CASSLGQGGYEQYF.

The chain combines TRBV4-3 with TRBJ2-2; D call uncertain. Germline V gives CDR1 LGHNA, CDR2 YSLEER. Trimming removed 2 bases at V and 6 bases at J, with 7 bases between. CDR3 length equals 13 residues. The CDR3: CASSQQTAGELFF. The CDR3 DNA reads as TGCGCCAGCAGCCAACAAACGGCCGGGGAGCTGTTTTTT.

The gene calls are TRBV7-6 and TRBJ2-7; TRBD2 agrees at 10 bases. This CDR3 has 14 residues. With 6 bases clipped from V and 2 bases from J, the junction kept 4 bases outside the gene matches. Germline V gene lookup returns CDR1 SGHVS and CDR2 FNYEAQ. The CDR3 DNA follows: TGTGCCAGCAGGGAGCGGGGGGGCCCCTACGAGCAGTACTTC. It is translated as CASRERGGPYEQYF.

The V gene is TRBV4-2, the J gene TRBJ2-7; no firm D call. V was pared by 0 bases and J by 7 bases, with 7 bases between. The germline V gene encodes CDR1 LGHNA and CDR2 YNFKEQ. This CDR3 has 12 residues. CDR3 sequence (DNA): TGTGCCAGCAGCCAAGAATTGCGAGAGCAGTACTTC. It translates to CASSQELREQYF.

The V and J genes are TRBV24-1 and TRBJ2-7; 9 nucleotides agree with TRBD2. CDR1 and CDR2 (germline): KGHDR, SFDVKD. The V segment lost 9 bases and the J segment 3 bases; nucleotides outside the gene matches: 5. The CDR3 runs to 13 residues. CDR3 coding DNA: TGTGCCACCCAAGCGGGAGGCCACTACGAGCAGTACTTC. It specifies CATQAGGHYEQYF.